Below, 18 T cell receptor beta chains from the same sample are listed, as sequenced in a study of shared clonotypes between healthy human individuals. Produced via immunoSEQ multiplex PCR; TCRdb's table is partial and in-frame only. Here the sample spans 2,500,000 or so clones, approximately 90% being singletons. The source material was naive CD4+ T cells from PBMCs. Documented subset: CD45RA+ positively selected. The origin of the receptors is a man aged 18-30 years in good health. Some clones in this sample may be carry-over from other donors' samples.

In the case of this clone: The same CDR3 is also encoded by other DNA sequences in this sample. This chain uses TRBV28 with TRBJ2-7; D not certain. CDR3 length: 11 amino acids. Germline V gene data show CDR1 as MDHEN and CDR2 as SYDVKM. The ends were cut back, 7 bases at V and 2 bases at J, with 6 bases in the middle. CDR3 bases: TGTGCCAGCACTAAAACCTACGAGCAGTACTTC. Its translation is CASTKTYEQYF. The complete variable domain, with remaining parts taken from reference TRBV28 and TRBJ2-7, reads DVKVTQSSRYLVKRTGEKVFLECVQDMDHENMFWYRQDPGLGLRLIYFSYDVKMKEKGDIPEGYSVSREKKERFSLILESASTNQTSMYLCASTKTYEQYFGPGTRLTVT.

The gene calls are TRBV5-4 and TRBJ2-5, with D uncertain. The J call may be mistaken, given a closer DNA end match to TRBJ2-7. Per germline, CDR1 SGHNT and CDR2 YYREEE (reference sequence). This CDR3 is 13 amino acids long. The CDR3 DNA follows: TGTGCCAGCAGCTTGGCTGGTCCCTACGAGCAGTACTTC. This encodes CASSLAGPYEQYF.

This chain joins TRBV9 and TRBJ2-7, with 8 bases identical to TRBD1. V lost 3 bases to trimming and J lost 4 bases; unmatched junction nucleotides: 6. From germline, CDR1 is SGDLS and CDR2 YYNGEE. The CDR3 spans 14 residues. CDR3 sequence reads: CASSATGALYEQYF. The CDR3 region has the DNA TGTGCCAGCAGCGCGACAGGGGCTCTTTACGAGCAGTACTTC.

The V gene is TRBV9, the J gene TRBJ2-2; the match to TRBD1 covers 8 bases. Germline loops: CDR1 SGDLS, CDR2 YYNGEE. Trimming took 2 bases from V and 4 from J; bases not matched to a gene: 7. This CDR3 region has 16 residues. CDR3 loop: CASSVMTGAGTGELFF. The CDR3 DNA follows: TGTGCCAGCAGCGTTATGACAGGGGCGGGCACCGGGGAGCTGTTTTTT.

The chain has TRBV18 and TRBJ1-1, with D possibly being TRBD1 (6 bases). V was shortened by 3 bases and J by 3 bases, with 11 bases between the two germline ends. This CDR3 contains 14 residues. In germline, CDR1 is KGHSH, CDR2 LQKENI. The CDR3 sequence is CASSPIHRDTEAFF. CDR3 nucleotides: TGTGCCAGCTCACCTATACACAGGGACACTGAAGCTTTCTTT.

V and J are TRBV11-2 and TRBJ2-7, with 8 bases lining up with TRBD2. This CDR3 is 17 amino acids long. Germline V gives CDR1 SGHAT, CDR2 FQNNGV. After removal of 4 bases from V and 2 bases from J, the junction contained 13 bases not matched to a gene. The CDR3 reads CASSSPRSSGFTYEQYF. For the CDR3, the DNA is TGTGCCAGCAGCTCCCCTCGGTCTAGCGGGTTCACCTACGAGCAGTACTTC.

For this clone: The same CDR3 also results from other DNA sequences found in this sample. The V gene is TRBV5-1, the J gene TRBJ1-1; D is unresolved. The V end lost 0 bases, the J end lost 0 bases, and 6 bases lay between the germline ends. CDR3 length: 14 amino acids. Germline V gene sequence: CDR1 SGHRS, CDR2 YFSETQ. CDR3 residues: CASSLDSLNTEAFF. The CDR3, as DNA: TGCGCCAGCAGCTTGGACAGCCTGAACACTGAAGCTTTCTTT.

The chain employs TRBV9 and TRBJ1-1, with D maybe TRBD1 (6 bases). Looked up from germline, CDR1 is SGDLS and CDR2 is YYNGEE. This CDR3 spans 16 amino acids. V was trimmed by 2 bases and J by 0 bases, leaving 14 bases between them. CDR3 amino acids: CASSVDQGHLNTEAFF. CDR3 nucleotide sequence: TGTGCCAGCAGCGTGGACCAGGGGCACCTGAACACTGAAGCTTTCTTT.

J is TRBJ2-6 and V is TRBV27; D may be TRBD2 (5 bases). Germline values: CDR1 MNHEY, CDR2 SMNVEV (reference sequence). The CDR3 runs to 16 residues. V lost 6 bases, J lost 0 bases, and 12 bases lay in between. The CDR3 DNA is TGTGCCAGCAGAGGACTGGGCCTCTCTGGGGCCAACGTCCTGACTTTC. The encoded protein is CASRGLGLSGANVLTF.

The V call is TRBV7-2, the J call TRBJ1-1; tentative D call: TRBD1 (5 bases). The CDR3 sequence is 16 residues long. Trimming cost V 5 bases and J 4 bases, with 20 bases left between them. Looked up from germline, CDR1 is SGHTA and CDR2 is FQGNSA. CDR3 amino acids: CASSARFLRGGTEAFF. The CDR3 DNA reads TGTGCCAGCAGCGCCCGCTTTTTGAGGGGTGGCACTGAAGCTTTCTTT.

The chain links TRBV27 to TRBJ2-3; the D gene is possibly TRBD2 (6 bases). Germline assignment: CDR1 MNHEY and CDR2 SMNVEV (reference sequence). V was clipped by 6 bases and J by 2 bases, with 12 bases between them. The CDR3 totals 14 residues. CDR3 protein: CASRGWGDTDTQYF. The DNA for the CDR3 is TGTGCCAGCAGGGGGTGGGGGGACACAGATACGCAGTATTTT.

This clone was detected only once. V usage is TRBV6-1 and J usage is TRBJ2-7, with 8 bases lining up with TRBD1. Unmatched junction bases numbered 5, after V lost 4 bases and J lost 3 bases. The CDR3 consists of 14 residues. Germline-derived CDR1 and CDR2 are MNHNS and SASEGT. The CDR3 DNA sequence: TGTGCCAGCAGTGGACGACAGGGGATCTACGAGCAGTACTTC. Its translation: CASSGRQGIYEQYF.

This clone has only a few counts. The CDR3 nucleotides are TGTGCCAGCAGTTACCGGGTTGGGTATGGCTACACCTTC. Translation: CASSYRVGYGYTF. The chain employs TRBV6-6 and TRBJ1-2; no reliable D call. CDR3 length equals 13 residues. Germline lookup yields CDR1 MNHNY and CDR2 SVGAGI (reference sequence). Trimming took off 2 bases at V and 5 bases at J, with 9 bases between the two ends.

The rearrangement links TRBV7-8 to TRBJ2-3; D gene uncertain. The CDR3 is 14 residues long. The V end lost 7 bases, the J end lost 1 base, and 12 bases lay between the germline ends. The germline gives CDR1 SGHVS, CDR2 FQNEAQ. CDR3 loop: CASNVNEGTDTQYF. As DNA, the CDR3 is TGTGCCAGCAACGTCAACGAGGGCACAGATACGCAGTATTTT.

The chain has TRBV28 and TRBJ1-1; D call uncertain. V was cut by 2 bases and J by 5 bases, with 21 bases left in between. The length of the CDR3 is 17 residues. Per the germline V gene, CDR1 is MDHEN and CDR2 is SYDVKM. CDR3 sequence (DNA): TGTGCCAGCAGTTTAATTGTCGCGCTTGGGTCGCAAACTGAAGCTTTCTTT. It codes for CASSLIVALGSQTEAFF.

Only one count was recorded for this clone. The rearrangement links TRBV7-2 to TRBJ2-1; D is perhaps TRBD2 (6 bases). The CDR3 is 16 amino acids. Trimming left V 3 bases short and J 3 bases short, with 15 bases between. In germline, CDR1 is SGHTA, CDR2 FQGNSA. CDR3 in amino acids: CASSFSGVNFYNEQFF. The CDR3 DNA reads as TGTGCCAGCAGCTTCTCGGGAGTCAATTTCTACAATGAGCAGTTCTTC.

The chain combines TRBV25-1 with TRBJ1-1, with a weak D call TRBD1 (5 bases). Per germline, CDR1 MGHDK and CDR2 SYGVNS. V was pared by 8 bases and J by 0 bases, with 10 bases between. The CDR3 runs 13 residues. CDR3 sequence reads: CASARTLNTEAFF. Written as DNA, the CDR3 is TGTGCCAGCGCCCGGACACTGAACACTGAAGCTTTCTTT.

A note on this clone: The same CDR3 can be traced to other DNA sequences in this sample. The chain couples TRBV28 to TRBJ2-7; no reliable D call. This CDR3 has 11 residues. V was cut by 6 bases and J by 6 bases, with 9 bases left in between. The germline gives CDR1 MDHEN, CDR2 SYDVKM. The CDR3 here is CASSQTREQYF. In DNA, the CDR3 is TGTGCCAGCAGCCAGACCCGCGAGCAGTACTTC.